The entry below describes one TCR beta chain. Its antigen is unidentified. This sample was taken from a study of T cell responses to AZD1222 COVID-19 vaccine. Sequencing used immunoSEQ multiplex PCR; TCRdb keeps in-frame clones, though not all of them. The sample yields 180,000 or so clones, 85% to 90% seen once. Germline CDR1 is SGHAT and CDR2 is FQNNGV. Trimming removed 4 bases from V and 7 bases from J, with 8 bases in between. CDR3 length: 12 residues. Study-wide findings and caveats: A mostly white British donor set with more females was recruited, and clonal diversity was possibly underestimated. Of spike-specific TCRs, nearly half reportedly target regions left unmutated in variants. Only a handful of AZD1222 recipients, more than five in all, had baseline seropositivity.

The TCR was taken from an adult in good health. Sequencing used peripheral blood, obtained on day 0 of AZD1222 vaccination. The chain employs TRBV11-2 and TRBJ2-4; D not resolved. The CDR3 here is CASSSGVNIQYF. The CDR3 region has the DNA TGTGCCAGCAGCTCCGGTGTGAACATTCAGTACTTC.